Following are 23 T cell receptor beta chains from one sample sequenced in a study of memory CD4+ T cells and cytomegalovirus serostatus. Sequencing used immunoSEQ multiplex PCR; TCRdb keeps in-frame clones, though not all of them. The sample has over 45,000 clones, roughly 84% seen once. The sort gate was single viable CD3+CD4+CD8-CD45RO+ cells for memory CD4+ T cells. Material: memory CD4+ T cells from blood. These receptors were taken from an adult in good health and CMV-seronegative. Some clones in this sample may be carry-over from other donors' samples.

The chain is built from TRBV10-3 and TRBJ2-5; either TRBD1 or TRBD2 may fit D (5 bases each). The CDR3 has 13 amino acids. CDR1 and CDR2 (germline): ENHRY, SYGVKD. With 2 bases removed from V and 3 bases from J, the gap between germline ends came to 7 bases. CDR3 bases: TGTGCCATCAGTGAGGGGACCGAAGAGACCCAGTACTTC. Translation gives CAISEGTEETQYF.

The chain couples TRBV27 to TRBJ1-6; weak D call: TRBD1 (5 bases). CDR3 length equals 15 residues. Trimming took off 5 bases at V and 3 bases at J, with 11 bases between the two ends. Per germline, CDR1 MNHEY and CDR2 SMNVEV (reference sequence). CDR3 in DNA: TGTGCCAGCAGTCCTACGAGGGGCTATAATTCACCCCTCCACTTT. It is translated as CASSPTRGYNSPLHF.

This clone is a singleton in its sample. The gene calls are TRBV4-2 and TRBJ2-3, with 9 bases identical to TRBD2. V shed 1 base and J 4 bases; nucleotides not matched to a gene: 9. Germline CDR1 is LGHNA and CDR2 is YNFKEQ. The CDR3 is 17 amino acids. The CDR3 coding sequence is TGTGCCAGCAGCCAAGGAGTGGCGGGAGGGCTCTCAGATACGCAGTATTTT. The encoded protein is CASSQGVAGGLSDTQYF.

The chain uses TRBV4-1 and TRBJ2-3; TRBD2 is a possible D gene (5 bases). The CDR3 covers 17 residues. Germline V lookup: CDR1 MGHRA, CDR2 YSYEKL. The V and J ends lost 4 bases and 7 bases respectively, with 24 bases between them. CDR3 protein: CASSLGLASRDGYTQYF. In DNA, the CDR3 is TGCGCCAGCAGCCTTGGCCTGGCTAGTCGGGATGGATATACGCAGTATTTT.

Details on this clone: Additional DNA sequences in this sample encode the identical CDR3. The rearrangement uses TRBV5-5 and TRBJ1-5; no firm D call. CDR1 SGHKS and CDR2 YYEKEE come from the germline V gene (reference sequence). The length of the CDR3 is 13 residues. The V and J ends lost 2 bases and 0 bases respectively, with 3 bases between them. CDR3 sequence reads: CASSLYSNQPQHF. Written as DNA, the CDR3 is TGTGCCAGCAGCTTATATAGCAATCAGCCCCAGCATTTT.

The rearrangement links TRBV6-1 to TRBJ2-7; D is perhaps TRBD2 (5 bases). V gave up 6 bases and J gave up 1 base, with 10 bases separating them. Germline V gene lookup returns CDR1 MNHNS and CDR2 SASEGT. The CDR3 length is 13 residues. CDR3 bases: TGTGCCAGCAGCCAAGCGGCGTCCTACGAGCAGTACTTC. Encoded protein: CASSQAASYEQYF.

This rearrangement joins TRBV4-3 to TRBJ2-7; TRBD1 aligns across 10 bases. Per the germline V gene, CDR1 is LGHNA and CDR2 is YSLEER. This CDR3 comprises 13 residues. Losses at the gene ends were 5 bases for V and 3 bases for J; bases not matched to a gene: 1. CDR3 sequence (DNA): TGCGCCAGCAGCAGGGACAGGGGCTACGAGCAGTACTTC. This encodes CASSRDRGYEQYF.

This clone was found once. V usage is TRBV7-3 and J usage is TRBJ2-7; 11 nucleotides line up with TRBD2. This CDR3 comprises 15 residues. With V trimmed by 2 bases and J by 5 bases, 5 bases remained unmatched. Germline CDR1 and CDR2: SGHTA and FQGTGA. The CDR3 sequence: CASSLRGTSGDEQYF. The CDR3 coding sequence is TGTGCCAGCAGCTTACGGGGGACTAGCGGCGACGAGCAGTACTTC.

This chain links TRBV2 with TRBJ2-5; 8 bases fit TRBD2. The CDR3 runs to 17 residues. V lost 7 bases, J lost 1 base, and 14 bases stayed unmatched. Germline-derived CDR1 and CDR2 are SNHLY and FYNNEI. CDR3 in DNA: TGTGCCAGCACCTTTGGCGGAGCTAGCGGGCCCCAAGAGACCCAGTACTTC. This encodes CASTFGGASGPQETQYF. The full variable domain, its missing parts supplied by reference TRBV2 and TRBJ2-5, is EPEVTQTPSHQVTQMGQEVILRCVPISNHLYFYWYRQILGQKVEFLVSFYNNEISEKSEIFDDQFSVERPDGSNFTLKIRSTKLEDSAMYFCASTFGGASGPQETQYFGPGTRLLVL.

The rearrangement links TRBV6-6 to TRBJ2-7; TRBD2 matches at 11 bases. This CDR3 is 16 amino acids long. Germline CDR1 MNHNY, CDR2 SVGAGI (reference sequence). Trimming cost V 0 bases and J 6 bases; bases outside gene matches: 7. In DNA form, the CDR3 reads TGTGCCAGCAGTTACTCGGAACTAGCGGGAGCGGGCGAGCAGTACTTC. Translated, it gives CASSYSELAGAGEQYF.

The CDR3 bases are TGTGCCAGCAGCTCAACCCACAGGGGGGCTAGTGGTTCACCCCTCCACTTT. It is translated as CASSSTHRGASGSPLHF. This chain links TRBV7-9 with TRBJ1-6, with 8 bases fitting TRBD1. Germline CDR1 reads SEHNR; CDR2 reads FQNEAQ (reference sequence). V lost 4 bases to trimming and J lost 9 bases; unmatched junction nucleotides: 14. The CDR3 extends over 17 amino acids.

The chain has TRBV15 and TRBJ2-7; possibly TRBD1 for D (7 bases). The CDR3 contains 14 residues. CDR1 and CDR2 from the germline V gene are LNHNV and YYDKDF (reference sequence). Trimming stripped 1 base from V and 5 bases from J, with 12 bases between. The CDR3 DNA reads as TGTGCCACCAGCAGAGGGGGGGACAGTCACGAGCAGTACTTC. This translates into CATSRGGDSHEQYF.

The V gene is TRBV27, the J gene TRBJ1-5; tentative D call: TRBD1 (6 bases). This CDR3 contains 15 residues. Trimming left V 0 bases short and J 6 bases short, with 12 bases between. Germline V gene sequence: CDR1 MNHEY, CDR2 SMNVEV (reference sequence). CDR3 DNA sequence: TGTGCCAGCAGTTTATCAGGGGGTTACGGTCAGCCCCAGCATTTT. This codes for CASSLSGGYGQPQHF.

This sequence joins TRBV19 and TRBJ2-3, with D unresolved. From germline, CDR1 is LNHDA and CDR2 SQIVND (reference sequence). V was cut by 0 bases and J by 4 bases, with 8 bases left in between. This CDR3 comprises 14 residues. The CDR3 nucleotides are TGTGCCAGTAGTATAGATCCGGCCTCAGATACGCAGTATTTT. The encoded protein is CASSIDPASDTQYF.

The chain combines TRBV9 with TRBJ1-3; 7 bases line up with TRBD1. With 2 bases clipped from V and 2 bases from J, the junction kept 7 bases outside the gene matches. The CDR3 is 16 amino acids. Germline loops: CDR1 SGDLS, CDR2 YYNGEE. CDR3 protein: CASSVSLQGAGNTIYF. Here the CDR3 DNA reads TGTGCCAGCAGCGTCTCCTTGCAGGGGGCTGGAAACACCATATATTTT.

This chain joins TRBV25-1 and TRBJ2-2; D gene uncertain. The CDR3 runs 15 residues. The ends were cut back, 1 base at V and 7 bases at J, with 13 bases in the middle. The germline CDR1 and CDR2 sequences are MGHDK and SYGVNS. CDR3 in amino acids: CASSESWGINGELFF. CDR3 DNA: TGTGCCAGCAGTGAATCCTGGGGTATCAACGGGGAGCTGTTTTTT.

The chain employs TRBV18 and TRBJ2-1; D gene unclear. Trimming shortened V by 5 bases and J by 8 bases, and 10 bases separated the two germline ends. Looked up from germline, CDR1 is KGHSH and CDR2 is LQKENI. The CDR3 totals 12 residues. The CDR3 DNA reads TGTGCCAGCTCATGGGCAGCATATGAGCAGTTCTTC. Protein sequence: CASSWAAYEQFF.

V is TRBV7-2 and J is TRBJ2-7; D could derive from TRBD1 or TRBD2 (5 bases each). V dropped 1 base and J dropped 1 base, with 14 bases sitting between them. CDR3 length: 16 residues. Germline-derived CDR1 and CDR2 are SGHTA and FQGNSA. The CDR3 DNA follows: TGTGCCAGCAGCTTAGGTGGGGGACGGGTATCCTACGAGCAGTACTTC. Residues: CASSLGGGRVSYEQYF. The whole variable domain, remainder taken from reference TRBV7-2 and TRBJ2-7, is GAGVSQSPSNKVTEKGKDVELRCDPISGHTALYWYRQSLGQGLEFLIYFQGNSAPDKSGLPSDRFSAERTGGSVSTLTIQRTQQEDSAVYLCASSLGGGRVSYEQYFGPGTRLTVT.

The V and J genes are TRBV6-1 and TRBJ2-5, with TRBD2 as a possible D gene (5 bases). CDR1 is MNHNS and CDR2 is SASEGT in the germline V gene. The CDR3 runs 13 residues. V dropped 0 bases and J dropped 7 bases, with 9 bases sitting between them. CDR3 residues: CASSEALRGTQYF. CDR3 bases: TGTGCCAGCAGTGAAGCGCTTCGGGGGACCCAGTACTTC.

The rearrangement uses TRBV18 and TRBJ2-1; D is ambiguous. CDR3 length equals 16 residues. Between the trimmed V and J ends, which lost 0 bases and 0 bases, there was a span of 9 bases. CDR1 KGHSH and CDR2 LQKENI come from the germline V gene. As DNA, the CDR3 is TGTGCCAGCTCACCACCGATGGCAGCCTCCTACAATGAGCAGTTCTTC. As protein: CASSPPMAASYNEQFF.

The J gene is TRBJ2-7, the V gene TRBV4-1; D may correspond to TRBD1 or TRBD2 (5 bases each). Germline lookup yields CDR1 MGHRA and CDR2 YSYEKL. V was trimmed by 0 bases and J by 5 bases, leaving 17 bases between them. There are 16 residues in the CDR3. In DNA, the CDR3 is TGCGCCAGCAGCCAAGATCCGGGACGGGGTCCTCACGAGCAGTACTTC. Amino acid sequence: CASSQDPGRGPHEQYF.

This clone was recorded only once. The chain is built from TRBV1 and TRBJ2-7; TRBD1, the D gene given by the table, was not confirmed from the DNA. TRBV1 is listed as a pseudogene. The CDR3 has 15 amino acids. CDR3 region: CTSSQDRAPSYEQYF. CDR3 bases: TGCACCAGCAGCCAAGACAGGGCCCCCTCCTACGAGCAGTACTTC.

The chain combines TRBV5-1 with TRBJ1-2, with a weak D call TRBD1 (6 bases). Germline assignment: CDR1 SGHRS and CDR2 YFSETQ. Trimming stripped 0 bases from V and 8 bases from J, with 20 bases between. The CDR3 length is 16 residues. The CDR3 DNA is TGCGCCAGCAGCTTGGCCTCCTCCCGGGGGGGCGAGGGCTACACCTTC. Its protein is CASSLASSRGGEGYTF.